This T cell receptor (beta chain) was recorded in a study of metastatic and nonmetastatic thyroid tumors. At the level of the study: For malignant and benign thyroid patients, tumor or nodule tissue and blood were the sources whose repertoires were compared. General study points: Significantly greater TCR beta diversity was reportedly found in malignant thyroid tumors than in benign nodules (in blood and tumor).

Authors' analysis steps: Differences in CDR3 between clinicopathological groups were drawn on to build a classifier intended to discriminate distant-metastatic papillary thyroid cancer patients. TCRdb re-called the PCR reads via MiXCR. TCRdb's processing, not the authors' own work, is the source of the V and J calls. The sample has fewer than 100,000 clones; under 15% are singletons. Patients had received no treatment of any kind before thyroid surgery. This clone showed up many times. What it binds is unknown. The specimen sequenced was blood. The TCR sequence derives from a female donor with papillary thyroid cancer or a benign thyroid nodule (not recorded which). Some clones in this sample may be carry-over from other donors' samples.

CDR3 residues: CASSLLGELFF. The CDR3 DNA reads as TGTGCCAGCAGCTTGCTGGGGGAGCTGTTTTTT. The chain is built from TRBV5-6 and TRBJ2-2; D call uncertain. CDR1 is SGHDT, CDR2 YYEEEE, per germline. CDR3 size: 11 residues. V lost 1 base and J 8 bases, leaving 3 bases between the germline ends.